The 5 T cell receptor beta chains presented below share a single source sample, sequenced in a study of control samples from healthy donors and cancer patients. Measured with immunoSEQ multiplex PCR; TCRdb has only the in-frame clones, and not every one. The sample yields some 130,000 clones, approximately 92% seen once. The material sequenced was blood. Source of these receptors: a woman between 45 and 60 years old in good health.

CDR3 region: CASSGTSGKGYEQYF. The CDR3 DNA reads TGTGCCAGCAGCGGTACTAGCGGGAAAGGCTACGAGCAGTACTTC. This sequence joins TRBV5-5 and TRBJ2-7; TRBD2 matches at 10 bases. This CDR3 comprises 15 residues. Germline values: CDR1 SGHKS, CDR2 YYEKEE (reference sequence). V shed 4 bases and J 3 bases; nucleotides not matched to a gene: 7. The whole variable domain, remainder taken from reference TRBV5-5 and TRBJ2-7, is DAGVTQSPTHLIKTRGQQVTLRCSPISGHKSVSWYQQVLGQGPQFIFQYYEKEERGRGNFPDRFSARQFPNYSSELNVNALLLGDSALYLCASSGTSGKGYEQYFGPGTRLTVT.

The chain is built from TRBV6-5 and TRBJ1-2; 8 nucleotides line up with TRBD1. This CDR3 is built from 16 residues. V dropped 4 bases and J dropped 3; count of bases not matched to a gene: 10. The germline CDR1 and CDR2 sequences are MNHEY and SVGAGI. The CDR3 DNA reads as TGTGCCAGCAGTTTTCAAGCGAGACAGGGGTACTATGGCTACACCTTC. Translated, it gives CASSFQARQGYYGYTF.

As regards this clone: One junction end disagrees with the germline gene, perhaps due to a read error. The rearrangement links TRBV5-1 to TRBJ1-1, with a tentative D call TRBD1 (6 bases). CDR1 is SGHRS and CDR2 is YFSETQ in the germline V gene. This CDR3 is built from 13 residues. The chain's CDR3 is CASSVQGSGEGFF. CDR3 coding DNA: TGCGCCAGCAGCGTACAGGGTTCTGGCGAAGGTTTCTTT.

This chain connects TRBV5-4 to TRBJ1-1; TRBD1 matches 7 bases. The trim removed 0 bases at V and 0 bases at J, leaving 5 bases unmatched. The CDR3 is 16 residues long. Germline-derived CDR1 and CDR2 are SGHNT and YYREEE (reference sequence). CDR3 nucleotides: TGTGCCAGCAGCTTGGGTCCCGGGACAGTGAACACTGAAGCTTTCTTT. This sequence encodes CASSLGPGTVNTEAFF.

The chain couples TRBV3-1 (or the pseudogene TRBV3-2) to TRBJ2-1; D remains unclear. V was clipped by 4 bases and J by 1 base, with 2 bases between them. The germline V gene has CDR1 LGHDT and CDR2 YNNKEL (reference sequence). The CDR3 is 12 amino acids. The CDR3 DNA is TGTGCCAGCAGCCTATCCTACAATGAGCAGTTCTTC. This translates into CASSLSYNEQFF.